This T cell receptor beta chain is drawn from a study of T cell responses to AZD1222 COVID-19 vaccine. The CDR3 has 14 residues. Germline CDR1 SGHRS, CDR2 YFSETQ. With V trimmed by 3 bases and J by 4 bases, 5 bases remained unmatched. Sequenced by immunoSEQ multiplex PCR; TCRdb stores in-frame clones only, minus some. Here the sample spans about 270,000 clones, roughly 93% being singletons. Regarding the study as a whole: Mapped onto spike, vaccine-associated CD4 TCRs spanned it and were dominant at 160-218 and 743-854.

Note on this clone: The antigen remains undetermined.

The sequence came from an adult who received the AZD1222 COVID-19 vaccine. The rearrangement links TRBV5-1 to TRBJ2-7; 9 positions match TRBD1. The material sequenced was peripheral blood, taken 28 days after the second AZD1222 dose. The DNA of the CDR3 is TGCGCCAGCAGCTCCGGGACAGGGTGGTACGAGCAGTACTTC. Translation: CASSSGTGWYEQYF.